This TCR beta chain was observed in a study of blood T cell repertoires in COVID-19. Study in general: Acute and convalescent COVID-19 specimens originated in the United States, Italy and Spain.

Repertoires were generated with immunoSEQ multiplex PCR, while TCRdb's copy carries only in-frame clones and drops some. This sample has 48,000 or so clones, with approximately 81% found just once. V shed 5 bases and J 5 bases; nucleotides not matched to a gene: 6. The CDR3 is 15 residues long. Germline V gene lookup returns CDR1 KGHSH and CDR2 LQKENI. V is TRBV18 and J is TRBJ2-7; 13 nucleotides match TRBD2. The sequencing input was peripheral blood. The sequence came from a woman aged 55-70 years with acute or convalescent COVID-19. Here the CDR3 DNA reads TGTGCCAGCTCATTAGGGACTAGCGGGAATAACGAGCAGTACTTC. Its translation is CASSLGTSGNNEQYF.